This paragraph covers one TCR beta chain sequence. These data come from a study of control samples from healthy donors and cancer patients. Germline loops: CDR1 LGHNA, CDR2 YNFKEQ. V was clipped by 5 bases and J by 6 bases, with 20 bases between them. This CDR3 comprises 16 residues. TCRdb's copy holds only in-frame clones and misses some; the assay was immunoSEQ multiplex PCR. This sample has about 99,000 clones, with about 89% found just once. This receptor was obtained from a man in his sixties with lung cancer. Sample: PBMCs. This chain links TRBV4-2 with TRBJ2-1, with D perhaps assigned TRBD1 or TRBD2 (5 bases each). The CDR3 region is CASSKSEGKGRNEQFF. The CDR3 DNA is TGTGCCAGCAGCAAAAGCGAGGGGAAGGGTCGCAATGAGCAGTTCTTC.